This T cell receptor (beta chain) stems from a study of T-cell memory formation after mild COVID-19. Study summary: In these data, TCR clusters were largely donor specific.

Regarding this clonotype: Its antigen is unknown.

Study results and limitations: Some responding clones appeared in pre-infection memory, suggesting cross-reactive memory joined.

MiXCR, applied by TCRdb to the 5' RACE reads, yields one record per CDR3 protein. This sample has 550,000 to 700,000 distinct CDR3 sequences, with about a sixth found just once. V was clipped by 5 bases and J by 7 bases; unmatched bases: 16. The CDR3 covers 17 residues. Germline V gives CDR1 SGHTA, CDR2 FQGNSA. This TCR derives from an adult woman who had mild COVID-19 (a few samples of this study predate the infection). Cell type and time point are not known. Sequences were obtained from PBMCs or a T cell subset sorted from them (not recorded which). This rearrangement joins TRBV7-2 to TRBJ2-1; 8 bases line up with TRBD1. The DNA for the CDR3 is TGTGCCAGCAGCCCATTTCCGACAGGGGCGACAGGGAATGAGCAGTTCTTC. It encodes CASSPFPTGATGNEQFF.